Following are 32 T cell receptor beta chains from one sample sequenced in a study of blood T cells in healthy people across ages. Then a second PCR, running roughly 7 to 11 cycles, was carried out with a sample-barcoded 5' primer and a J-beta primer mix. TCRdb passed the 5' RACE reads through MiXCR, listing each CDR3 protein once. The profile shows approximately 600,000 distinct CDR3 sequences, roughly 53% of them singletons. The sequenced material came from blood. Receptors originate from a man between 60 and 70 years old in good health.

V is TRBV6-5 and J is TRBJ2-1; TRBD2 aligns across 8 bases. J was trimmed by 7 bases and V by 5 bases; bases with no gene match: 7. CDR1 and CDR2 (germline): MNHEY, SVGAGI. This CDR3 is 14 amino acids long. The CDR3 DNA sequence: TGTGCCAGCAGTGGAGGGCCGGGGGGGAATGAGCAGTTCTTC. It codes for CASSGGPGGNEQFF.

The chain is built from TRBV12-3 or TRBV12-4 and TRBJ1-4, with 7 bases aligning to TRBD1. J was trimmed by 2 bases and V by 3 bases; bases with no gene match: 6. The CDR3 spans 16 residues. Here the CDR3 DNA reads TGTGCCAGCAGTTTGGCCCTGGGACAGACTAATGAAAAACTGTTTTTT. This encodes CASSLALGQTNEKLFF.

The chain combines TRBV5-1 with TRBJ2-1; 10 nucleotides line up with TRBD1. The CDR3 covers 17 residues. J was trimmed by 4 bases and V by 4 bases; bases with no gene match: 11. Germline V CDR1 and CDR2: SGHRS, YFSETQ. The CDR3 sequence: CASSPIGTGDSYNEQFF. In DNA, the CDR3 is TGCGCCAGCAGCCCGATCGGGACAGGGGACAGTTACAATGAGCAGTTCTTC. The full variable domain, in which reference TRBV5-1 and TRBJ2-1 provide the parts outside the CDR3, is KAGVTQTPRYLIKTRGQQVTLSCSPISGHRSVSWYQQTPGQGLQFLFEYFSETQRNKGNFPGRFSGRQFSNSRSEMNVSTLELGDSALYLCASSPIGTGDSYNEQFFGPGTRLTVL.

This clonotype was observed a single time. V and J are TRBV20-1 and TRBJ1-1; 7 bases fit TRBD1. The length of the CDR3 is 12 residues. Germline CDR1 DFQATT, CDR2 SNEGSKA (reference sequence). With V trimmed by 6 bases and J by 7 bases, 8 bases remained unmatched. The CDR3, as DNA: TGCAGTGCCCCGGACAGGCGAAGTGAAGCTTTCTTT. The encoded protein is CSAPDRRSEAFF.

In regard to this clonotype: A read error may account for a junction end that differs from germline. The chain has TRBV12-5 and TRBJ2-3, with 9 bases that match TRBD2. The CDR3 length is 15 residues. Germline CDR1 reads LGHNT; CDR2 reads FRNRAP. The CDR3 loop is CASGLGGGGTGTQYF. CDR3 nucleotide sequence: TGTGCTAGTGGTTTGGGCGGGGGGGGCACAGGTACGCAGTATTTT.

This clonotype was counted between two and nine times. This chain uses TRBV14 with TRBJ2-1, with D possibly matching TRBD2 (6 bases). The V end was cut by 2 bases, the J end by 0 bases, with 11 bases between. CDR1 and CDR2 (germline): SGHDN, FVKESK. CDR3 size: 16 residues. The chain's CDR3 is CASSQRVTSSYNEQFF. The CDR3 nucleotides are TGTGCCAGCAGCCAACGTGTGACTAGCTCCTACAATGAGCAGTTCTTC.

V gene TRBV29-1 combines with J gene TRBJ2-5; TRBD1 matches at 11 bases. The CDR3 contains 15 residues. CDR1 is SQVTM and CDR2 is ANQGSEA in the germline V gene. Losses at the gene ends were 4 bases for V and 5 bases for J; bases not matched to a gene: 9. The CDR3 spells CSVGRTGGPRETQYF. Here the CDR3 DNA reads TGCAGCGTTGGGAGGACAGGGGGCCCCCGGGAGACCCAGTACTTC.

The rearrangement links TRBV15 to TRBJ1-2, with D perhaps TRBD1 (6 bases). The V and J ends lost 5 bases and 5 bases respectively, with 15 bases between them. Germline V gives CDR1 LNHNV, CDR2 YYDKDF (reference sequence). CDR3 length equals 14 residues. The CDR3 sequence is CATSPGRGAYGYTF. In DNA, the CDR3 is TGTGCCACCAGCCCAGGGAGGGGGGCGTATGGCTACACCTTC.

As concerns this clonotype: Germline is not matched at one junction end, which may reflect a read error. The rearrangement joins TRBV29-1 to TRBJ2-3; 8 positions agree with TRBD2. The CDR3 has 12 amino acids. Germline V gene lookup returns CDR1 SQVTM and CDR2 ANQGSEA. The CDR3 sequence: CGVDLAGDTQYF. Here the CDR3 DNA reads TGCGGCGTTGACCTAGCGGGAGATACGCAGTATTTT.

This clonotype came up a few times. The V gene is TRBV27, the J gene TRBJ2-1; 11 bases match TRBD2. Germline values: CDR1 MNHEY, CDR2 SMNVEV (reference sequence). V lost 4 bases to trimming and J lost 9 bases; unmatched junction nucleotides: 11. The CDR3 has 16 amino acids. This CDR3 reads CASSSLLAGGPGEQFF. The DNA of the CDR3 is TGTGCCAGCAGTTCACTTTTAGCGGGGGGGCCAGGTGAGCAGTTCTTC.

This chain joins TRBV6-1 and TRBJ2-1, with 10 bases lining up with TRBD2. This CDR3 is 17 amino acids long. With V trimmed by 6 bases and J by 6 bases, 14 bases remained unmatched. Germline CDR1 reads MNHNS; CDR2 reads SASEGT. The CDR3 is CASRSILAGAILNEQFF. CDR3 DNA sequence: TGTGCCAGCAGATCAATTCTAGCGGGGGCTATTCTCAATGAGCAGTTCTTC.

The rearrangement links TRBV27 to TRBJ2-6; no clear D. The CDR3 covers 15 residues. Germline V lookup: CDR1 MNHEY, CDR2 SMNVEV (reference sequence). With 5 bases removed from V and 0 bases from J, the gap between germline ends came to 8 bases. CDR3 loop: CASSARNSGANVLTF. CDR3 in DNA: TGTGCCAGCAGTGCCCGGAACTCTGGGGCCAACGTCCTGACTTTC.

The chain joins TRBV18 to TRBJ1-1; D is undetermined. Germline CDR1 reads KGHSH; CDR2 reads LQKENI. CDR3 size: 15 residues. V was cut by 2 bases and J by 3 bases, with 13 bases left in between. The CDR3 DNA reads TGTGCCAGCTCACCAATCGGGAACCACTACACTGAAGCTTTCTTT. This encodes CASSPIGNHYTEAFF.

CDR3 DNA: TGTGCCAGCAGCCCAGGACAGGGGGGCGAGAGGGCACCCCTCCACTTT. It is translated as CASSPGQGGERAPLHF. The chain combines TRBV7-9 with TRBJ1-6, with 10 bases lining up with TRBD1. The CDR3 is 16 residues long. The germline gives CDR1 SEHNR, CDR2 FQNEAQ (reference sequence). After removal of 5 bases from V and 11 bases from J, the junction contained 12 bases not matched to a gene.

This clonotype was seen more than once but under ten times. The rearrangement uses TRBV7-8 and TRBJ1-6; 7 positions match TRBD1. From germline, CDR1 is SGHVS and CDR2 FQNEAQ. The CDR3 totals 18 residues. The V and J ends lost 1 base and 0 bases, in that order; junction bases with no gene match: 6. CDR3 in amino acids: CASSLELDRSSYNSPLHF. CDR3 nucleotides: TGTGCCAGCAGCTTAGAGTTGGACAGGAGCTCCTATAATTCACCCCTCCACTTT. Combining the CDR3 with reference TRBV7-8 and TRBJ1-6 gives the whole variable domain GAGVSQSPRYKVAKRGQDVALRCDPISGHVSLFWYQQALGQGPEFLTYFQNEAQLDKSGLPSDRFFAERPEGSVSTLKIQRTQQEDSAVYLCASSLELDRSSYNSPLHFGNGTRLTVT.

The V gene is TRBV11-2, the J gene TRBJ2-5; the D gene is possibly TRBD2 (5 bases). V was trimmed by 0 bases and J by 2 bases, leaving 13 bases between them. CDR1 is SGHAT, CDR2 FQNNGV, per germline. The CDR3 consists of 16 residues. CDR3 residues: CASSLDQASTQETQYF. The CDR3 DNA sequence: TGTGCCAGCAGCTTAGATCAGGCTAGCACACAAGAGACCCAGTACTTC.

This clonotype appeared a few times. The rearrangement links TRBV2 to TRBJ1-5; D is perhaps TRBD1 (5 bases). Germline CDR1 reads SNHLY; CDR2 reads FYNNEI. The CDR3 covers 13 residues. V lost 6 bases and J 6 bases, leaving 12 bases between the germline ends. CDR3 protein: CASRGESAQPQHF. The CDR3 region has the DNA TGTGCCAGCAGGGGGGAGTCGGCTCAGCCCCAGCATTTT.

The chain combines TRBV6-1 with TRBJ2-5; weak D call: TRBD1 (6 bases). V was pared by 7 bases and J by 4 bases, with 10 bases between. Germline loops: CDR1 MNHNS, CDR2 SASEGT. The CDR3 consists of 12 residues. CDR3 nucleotide sequence: TGTGCCAGCACCCGGACAGTAGAGACCCAGTACTTC. This encodes CASTRTVETQYF.

The chain links TRBV20-1 to TRBJ1-5; D may be TRBD1 (6 bases). The CDR3 totals 15 residues. Looked up from germline, CDR1 is DFQATT and CDR2 is SNEGSKA (reference sequence). The germline V and J ends were trimmed by 6 bases and 2 bases, with 17 bases remaining between them. This CDR3 is CSASTGLSGNQPQHF. The CDR3 region has the DNA TGCAGTGCCTCGACAGGATTATCCGGCAATCAGCCCCAGCATTTT.

The chain carries TRBV5-5 and TRBJ2-1, with D perhaps TRBD1 (6 bases). The ends were cut back, 0 bases at V and 6 bases at J, with 13 bases in the middle. The CDR3 is 15 residues long. The germline CDR1 and CDR2 sequences are SGHKS and YYEKEE (reference sequence). The DNA for the CDR3 is TGTGCCAGCAGCTTGGTCGTACAGGGAGTCAATGAGCAGTTCTTC. Its translation: CASSLVVQGVNEQFF.

The chain combines TRBV28 with TRBJ1-5; D uncertain. Trimming shortened V by 3 bases and J by 3 bases, and 9 bases separated the two germline ends. Germline CDR1 reads MDHEN; CDR2 reads SYDVKM. The CDR3 runs 14 residues. The CDR3 nucleotides are TGTGCCAGCAGTTTTCGGCAGAACAATCAGCCCCAGCATTTT. It codes for CASSFRQNNQPQHF.

This chain joins TRBV29-1 and TRBJ2-2; TRBD1 aligns across 8 bases. Germline loops: CDR1 SQVTM, CDR2 ANQGSEA. Trimming removed 7 bases from V and 2 bases from J; junction bases left unmatched: 6. CDR3 length: 14 amino acids. The CDR3 DNA sequence: TGCAGCGCCGGACAGGGAGGTAACACCGGGGAGCTGTTTTTT. Amino acids: CSAGQGGNTGELFF.

This clonotype was seen a few times. V usage is TRBV7-9 and J usage is TRBJ1-2; 10 positions match TRBD1. CDR1 SEHNR and CDR2 FQNEAQ come from the germline V gene (reference sequence). The ends lost 0 bases at V and 2 bases at J; junction bases unmatched: 3. The length of the CDR3 is 16 residues. CDR3 DNA sequence: TGTGCCAGCAGCTTAGCCGGGACAGGGGAAAACTATGGCTACACCTTC. Translated: CASSLAGTGENYGYTF.

The V gene is TRBV20-1, the J gene TRBJ2-3; D possibly corresponds to TRBD1 (6 bases). This CDR3 comprises 16 residues. The V gene lost 0 bases and the J gene lost 3 bases, with 16 bases spanning the gap. Germline V gives CDR1 DFQATT, CDR2 SNEGSKA (reference sequence). Written as DNA, the CDR3 is TGCAGTGCTAGAGATCGTAGGCTAGGGGGAACAGATACGCAGTATTTT. Protein product: CSARDRRLGGTDTQYF.

The chain employs TRBV6-2 or TRBV6-3 and TRBJ2-3, with 7 bases aligning to TRBD2. The CDR3 length is 15 residues. Germline CDR1 reads MNHEY; CDR2 reads SVGEGT. Trimming cost V 2 bases and J 6 bases; bases outside gene matches: 8. In DNA, the CDR3 is TGTGCCAGCAGTTACGCTCAGCGGGGCATGGATACGCAGTATTTT. The encoded protein is CASSYAQRGMDTQYF.

The chain combines TRBV4-2 with TRBJ2-1; perhaps TRBD1 as D (6 bases). V was trimmed by 1 base and J by 4 bases, leaving 8 bases between them. Germline V gene data show CDR1 as LGHNA and CDR2 as YNFKEQ. The CDR3 runs to 14 residues. The CDR3 spells CASSQAGQYNEQFF. The CDR3, as DNA: TGTGCCAGCAGCCAAGCCGGACAGTACAATGAGCAGTTCTTC.

With respect to this clonotype: Relative to the germline gene, one junction end is altered; a read error may explain this. This rearrangement joins TRBV6-6 to TRBJ1-5; 11 bases map to TRBD1. The CDR3 is made up of 15 amino acids. Germline CDR1 is MNHNY and CDR2 is SVGAGI (reference sequence). The CDR3 bases are TGTACCAGCAGCTCCGGGACAGGGGGGAATCAGCCCCAGCATTTT. Protein sequence: CTSSSGTGGNQPQHF.

The rearrangement links TRBV24-1 to TRBJ1-2; 8 bases match TRBD1. The CDR3 has 15 amino acids. The germline CDR1 and CDR2 sequences are KGHDR and SFDVKD. J gave up 7 bases and V 4 bases, and 10 bases lay outside the gene matches. DNA of the CDR3: TGTGCCACCAGTGACCCAGGGGGCGACAGGAGTGGCTACACCTTC. It encodes CATSDPGGDRSGYTF.

This chain joins TRBV6-1 and TRBJ2-2; D is uncertain. V lost 4 bases and J 6 bases, leaving 12 bases between the germline ends. This CDR3 is built from 14 residues. Germline CDR1 MNHNS, CDR2 SASEGT. The CDR3 region has the DNA TGTGCCAGCAGTGGAGCAGCCTCGGCCGGGGAGCTGTTTTTT. Protein: CASSGAASAGELFF.

The V call is TRBV7-9, the J call TRBJ2-5; tentatively, D is TRBD1 or TRBD2 (5 bases each). Trimming stripped 4 bases from V and 5 bases from J, with 11 bases between. The CDR3 runs to 13 residues. Germline-derived CDR1 and CDR2 are SEHNR and FQNEAQ (reference sequence). Here the CDR3 reads CASSWTEGETQYF. Here the CDR3 DNA reads TGTGCCAGCAGCTGGACTGAGGGGGAGACCCAGTACTTC.

This clonotype was recorded a few times. This chain uses TRBV9 with TRBJ2-5; no reliable D call. V was shortened by 0 bases and J by 0 bases, with 9 bases between the two germline ends. The CDR3 is 15 residues long. The V gene's germline CDR1 is SGDLS and CDR2 YYNGEE. CDR3: CASSVGNGYQETQYF. The CDR3 DNA is TGTGCCAGCAGCGTAGGGAACGGATACCAAGAGACCCAGTACTTC.

The chain carries TRBV5-1 and TRBJ1-4; 11 positions match TRBD1. Germline CDR1 SGHRS, CDR2 YFSETQ. V lost 5 bases and J lost 7; bases outside the gene matches: 7. The CDR3 totals 15 residues. The CDR3 sequence: CASRRTGGDGEKLFF. The CDR3 nucleotides are TGCGCCAGCAGACGGACAGGGGGCGACGGTGAAAAACTGTTTTTT.